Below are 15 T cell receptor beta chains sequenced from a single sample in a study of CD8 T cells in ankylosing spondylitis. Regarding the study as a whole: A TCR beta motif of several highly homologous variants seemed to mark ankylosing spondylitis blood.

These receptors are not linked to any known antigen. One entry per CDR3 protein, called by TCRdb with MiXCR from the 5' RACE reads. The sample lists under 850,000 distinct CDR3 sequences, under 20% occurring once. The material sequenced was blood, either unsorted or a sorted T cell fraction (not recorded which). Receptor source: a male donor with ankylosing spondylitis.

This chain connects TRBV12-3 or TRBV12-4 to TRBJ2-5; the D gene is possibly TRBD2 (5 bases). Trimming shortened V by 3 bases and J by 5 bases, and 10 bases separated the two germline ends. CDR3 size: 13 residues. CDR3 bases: TGTGCCAGCAGTTTTCGGGAAAGCGAGACCCAGTACTTC. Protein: CASSFRESETQYF.

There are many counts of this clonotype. The DNA of the CDR3 is TGTGCCAGCAGCCAAGCCTCAGGCAGGGGGCAGGTTGAGCAGTACTTC. Translation gives CASSQASGRGQVEQYF. This chain joins TRBV3-1 and TRBJ2-7; 8 bases map to TRBD1. The V gene's germline CDR1 is LGHDT and CDR2 YNNKEL (reference sequence). The CDR3 has 16 residues. With 1 base clipped from V and 7 bases from J, the junction kept 12 bases outside the gene matches.

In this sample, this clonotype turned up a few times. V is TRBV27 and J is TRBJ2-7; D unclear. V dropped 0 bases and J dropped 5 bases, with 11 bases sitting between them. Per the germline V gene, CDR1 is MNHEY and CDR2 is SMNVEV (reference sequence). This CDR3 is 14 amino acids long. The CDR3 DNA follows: TGTGCCAGCAGTTTATCTTTCGGCGGACACGAGCAGTACTTC. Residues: CASSLSFGGHEQYF.

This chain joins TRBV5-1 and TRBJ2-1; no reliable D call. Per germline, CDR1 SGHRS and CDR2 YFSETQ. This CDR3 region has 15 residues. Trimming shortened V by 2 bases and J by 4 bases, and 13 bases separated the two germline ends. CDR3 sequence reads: CASSFPPTGYNEQFF. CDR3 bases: TGCGCCAGCAGCTTTCCACCTACTGGATACAATGAGCAGTTCTTC.

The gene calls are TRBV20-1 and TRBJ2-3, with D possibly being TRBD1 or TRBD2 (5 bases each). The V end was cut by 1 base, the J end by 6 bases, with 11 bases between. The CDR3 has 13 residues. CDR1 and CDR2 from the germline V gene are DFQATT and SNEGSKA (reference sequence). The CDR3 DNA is TGCAGTGCTAGAGTGGGGGATTCGGATACGCAGTATTTT. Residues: CSARVGDSDTQYF.

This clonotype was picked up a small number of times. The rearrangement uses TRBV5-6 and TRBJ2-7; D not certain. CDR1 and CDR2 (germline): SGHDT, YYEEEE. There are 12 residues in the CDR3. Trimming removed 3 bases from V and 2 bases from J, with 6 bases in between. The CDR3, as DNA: TGTGCCAGCAGCTATGAAACCTACGAGCAGTACTTC. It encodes CASSYETYEQYF.

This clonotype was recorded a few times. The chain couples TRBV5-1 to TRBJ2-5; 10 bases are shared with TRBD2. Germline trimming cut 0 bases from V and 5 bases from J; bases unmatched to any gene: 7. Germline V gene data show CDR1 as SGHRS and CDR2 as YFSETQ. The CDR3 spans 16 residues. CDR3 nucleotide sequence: TGCGCCAGCAGCTTGGTTAGCGGGAGGCCTCGGGAGACCCAGTACTTC. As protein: CASSLVSGRPRETQYF. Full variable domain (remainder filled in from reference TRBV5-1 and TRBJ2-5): KAGVTQTPRYLIKTRGQQVTLSCSPISGHRSVSWYQQTPGQGLQFLFEYFSETQRNKGNFPGRFSGRQFSNSRSEMNVSTLELGDSALYLCASSLVSGRPRETQYFGPGTRLLVL.

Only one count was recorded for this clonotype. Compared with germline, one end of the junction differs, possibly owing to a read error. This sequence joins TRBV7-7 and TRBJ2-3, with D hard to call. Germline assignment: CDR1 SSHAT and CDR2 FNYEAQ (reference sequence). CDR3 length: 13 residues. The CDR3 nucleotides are TGTGCTAGCAGCTTAGTACCGGCAGATACGCAGTATTTT. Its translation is CASSLVPADTQYF.

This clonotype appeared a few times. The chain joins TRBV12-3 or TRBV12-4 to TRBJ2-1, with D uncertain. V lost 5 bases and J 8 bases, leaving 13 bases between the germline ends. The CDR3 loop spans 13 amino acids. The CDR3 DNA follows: TGTGCCAGCAGTCCAGGAGTCGGCCATGAGCAGTTCTTC. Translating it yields CASSPGVGHEQFF.

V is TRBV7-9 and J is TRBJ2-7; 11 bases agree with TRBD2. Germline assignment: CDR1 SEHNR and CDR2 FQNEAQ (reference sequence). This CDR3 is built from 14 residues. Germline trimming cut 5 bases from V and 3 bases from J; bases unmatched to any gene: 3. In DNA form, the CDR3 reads TGTGCCAGCAGCACGACTAGCGGGAACTACGAGCAGTACTTC. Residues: CASSTTSGNYEQYF. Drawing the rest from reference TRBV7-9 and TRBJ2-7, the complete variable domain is DTGVSQNPRHKITKRGQNVTFRCDPISEHNRLYWYRQTLGQGPEFLTYFQNEAQLEKSRLLSDRFSAERPKGSFSTLEIQRTEQGDSAMYLCASSTTSGNYEQYFGPGTRLTVT.

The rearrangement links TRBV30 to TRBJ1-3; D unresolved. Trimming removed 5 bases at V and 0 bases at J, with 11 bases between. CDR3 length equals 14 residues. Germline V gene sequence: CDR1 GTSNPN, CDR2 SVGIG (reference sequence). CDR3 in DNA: TGTGCCTGGGCTGACGGGTCCTCTGGAAACACCATATATTTT. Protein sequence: CAWADGSSGNTIYF.

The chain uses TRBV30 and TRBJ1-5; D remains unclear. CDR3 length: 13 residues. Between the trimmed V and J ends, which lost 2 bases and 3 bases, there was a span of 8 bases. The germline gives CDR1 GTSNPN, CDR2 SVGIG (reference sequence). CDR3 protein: CAWSKGPNQPQHF. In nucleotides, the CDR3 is TGTGCCTGGAGTAAGGGCCCCAATCAGCCCCAGCATTTT.

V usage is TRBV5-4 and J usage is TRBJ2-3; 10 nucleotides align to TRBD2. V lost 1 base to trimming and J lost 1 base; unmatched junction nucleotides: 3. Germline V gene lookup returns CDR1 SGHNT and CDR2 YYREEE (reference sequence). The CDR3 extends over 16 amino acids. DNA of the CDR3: TGTGCCAGCAGCTTGTGGCTAGCGGGGGGCACAGATACGCAGTATTTT. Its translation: CASSLWLAGGTDTQYF.

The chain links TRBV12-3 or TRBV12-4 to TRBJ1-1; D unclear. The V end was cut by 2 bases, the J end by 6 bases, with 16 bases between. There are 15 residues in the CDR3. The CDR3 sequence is CASSLSAKGWAEAFF. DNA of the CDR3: TGTGCCAGCAGTTTATCTGCAAAAGGGTGGGCTGAAGCTTTCTTT.

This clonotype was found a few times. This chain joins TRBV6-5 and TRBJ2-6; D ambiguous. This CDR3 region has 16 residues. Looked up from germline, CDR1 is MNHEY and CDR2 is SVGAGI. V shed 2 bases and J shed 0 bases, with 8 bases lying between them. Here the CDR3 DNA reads TGTGCCAGCAGTTACGACACTATCTCTGGGGCCAACGTCCTGACTTTC. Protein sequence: CASSYDTISGANVLTF.